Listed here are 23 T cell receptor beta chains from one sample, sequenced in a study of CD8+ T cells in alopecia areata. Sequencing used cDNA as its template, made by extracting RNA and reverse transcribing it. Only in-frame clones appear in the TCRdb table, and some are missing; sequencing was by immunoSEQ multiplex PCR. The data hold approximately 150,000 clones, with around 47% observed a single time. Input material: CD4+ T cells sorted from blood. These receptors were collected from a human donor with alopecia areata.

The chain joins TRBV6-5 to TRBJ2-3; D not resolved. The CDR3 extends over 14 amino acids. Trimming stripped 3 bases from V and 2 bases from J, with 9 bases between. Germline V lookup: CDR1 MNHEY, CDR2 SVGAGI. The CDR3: CASSYFPPTDTQYF. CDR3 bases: TGTGCCAGCAGTTATTTTCCTCCCACAGATACGCAGTATTTT.

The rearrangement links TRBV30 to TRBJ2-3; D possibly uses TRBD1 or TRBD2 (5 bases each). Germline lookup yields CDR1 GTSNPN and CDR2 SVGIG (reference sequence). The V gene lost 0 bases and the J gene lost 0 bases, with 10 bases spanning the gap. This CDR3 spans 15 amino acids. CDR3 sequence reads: CAWSVSGGSTDTQYF. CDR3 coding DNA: TGTGCCTGGAGTGTAAGTGGGGGTAGCACAGATACGCAGTATTTT.

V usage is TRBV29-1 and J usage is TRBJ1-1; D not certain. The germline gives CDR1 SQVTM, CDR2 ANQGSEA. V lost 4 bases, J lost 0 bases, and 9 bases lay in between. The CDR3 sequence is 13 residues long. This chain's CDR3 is CSVGNSLNTEAFF. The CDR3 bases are TGCAGCGTTGGAAACAGTCTGAACACTGAAGCTTTCTTT.

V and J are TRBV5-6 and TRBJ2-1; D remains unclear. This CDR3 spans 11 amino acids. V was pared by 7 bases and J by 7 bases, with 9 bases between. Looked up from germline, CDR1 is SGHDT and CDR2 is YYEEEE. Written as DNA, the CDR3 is TGTGCCAGCGCTGTAAATAATGAGCAGTTCTTC. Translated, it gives CASAVNNEQFF. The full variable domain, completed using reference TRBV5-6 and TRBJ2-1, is DAGVTQSPTHLIKTRGQQVTLRCSPKSGHDTVSWYQQALGQGPQFIFQYYEEEERQRGNFPDRFSGHQFPNYSSELNVNALLLGDSALYLCASAVNNEQFFGPGTRLTVL.

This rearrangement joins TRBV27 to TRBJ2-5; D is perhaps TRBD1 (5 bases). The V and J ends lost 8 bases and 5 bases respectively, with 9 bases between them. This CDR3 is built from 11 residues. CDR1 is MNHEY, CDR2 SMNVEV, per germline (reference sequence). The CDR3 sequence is CASRRQETQYF. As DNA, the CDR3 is TGTGCCAGCCGCCGACAGGAGACCCAGTACTTC.

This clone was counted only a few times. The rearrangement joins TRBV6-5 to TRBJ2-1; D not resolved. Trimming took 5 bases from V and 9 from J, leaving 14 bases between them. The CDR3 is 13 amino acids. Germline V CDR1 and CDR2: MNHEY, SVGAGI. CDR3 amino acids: CASSPDAALEQFF. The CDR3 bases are TGTGCCAGCAGTCCAGATGCGGCCCTTGAGCAGTTCTTC.

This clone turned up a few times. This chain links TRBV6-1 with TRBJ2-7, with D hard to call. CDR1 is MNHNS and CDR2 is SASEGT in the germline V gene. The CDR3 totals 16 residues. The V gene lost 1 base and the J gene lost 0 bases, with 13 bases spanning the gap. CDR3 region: CASSEGGSLPSYEQYF. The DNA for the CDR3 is TGTGCCAGCAGTGAAGGGGGTAGCCTACCCTCCTACGAGCAGTACTTC.

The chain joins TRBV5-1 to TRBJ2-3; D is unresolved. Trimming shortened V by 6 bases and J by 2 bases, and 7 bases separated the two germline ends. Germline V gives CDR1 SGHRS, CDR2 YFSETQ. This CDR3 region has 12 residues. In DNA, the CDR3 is TGCGCCAGCACAACTCACACAGATACGCAGTATTTT. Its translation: CASTTHTDTQYF.

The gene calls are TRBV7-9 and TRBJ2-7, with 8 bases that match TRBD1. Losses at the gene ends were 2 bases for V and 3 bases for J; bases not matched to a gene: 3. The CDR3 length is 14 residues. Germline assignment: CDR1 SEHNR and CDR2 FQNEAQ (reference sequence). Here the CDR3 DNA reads TGTGCCAGCAGCTTACAGGGGGCAAGCTACGAGCAGTACTTC. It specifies CASSLQGASYEQYF.

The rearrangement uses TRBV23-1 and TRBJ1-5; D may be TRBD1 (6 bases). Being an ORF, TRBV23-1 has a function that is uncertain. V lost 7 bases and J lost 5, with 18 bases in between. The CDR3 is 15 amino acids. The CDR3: CASNAKYREYQPQHF. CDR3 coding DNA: TGCGCCAGCAACGCGAAATACAGGGAATATCAGCCCCAGCATTTT.

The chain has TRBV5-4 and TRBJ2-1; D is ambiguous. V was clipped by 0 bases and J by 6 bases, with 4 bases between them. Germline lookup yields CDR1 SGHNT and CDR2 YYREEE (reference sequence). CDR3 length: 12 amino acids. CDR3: CASSLARNEQFF. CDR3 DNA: TGTGCCAGCAGCTTGGCCCGCAATGAGCAGTTCTTC.

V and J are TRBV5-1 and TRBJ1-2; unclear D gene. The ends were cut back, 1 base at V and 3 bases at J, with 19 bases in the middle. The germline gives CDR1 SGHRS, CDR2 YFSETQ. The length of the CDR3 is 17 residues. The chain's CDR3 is CASSLSSQPDFHYGYTF. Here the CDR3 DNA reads TGCGCCAGCAGCTTGTCATCTCAGCCGGACTTTCACTATGGCTACACCTTC.

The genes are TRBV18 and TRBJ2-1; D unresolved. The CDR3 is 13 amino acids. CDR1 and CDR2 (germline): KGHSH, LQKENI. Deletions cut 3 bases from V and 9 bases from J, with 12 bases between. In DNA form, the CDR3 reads TGTGCCAGCTCACCCCCCTTGAAGACTGAGCAGTTCTTC. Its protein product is CASSPPLKTEQFF.

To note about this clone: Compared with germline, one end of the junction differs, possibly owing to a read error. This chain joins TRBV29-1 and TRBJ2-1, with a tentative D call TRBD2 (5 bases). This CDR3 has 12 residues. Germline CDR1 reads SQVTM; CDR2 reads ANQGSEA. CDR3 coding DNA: TGCAGCGTCGAAGAGCGGAACAATGAGCAGTTCTTC. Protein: CSVEERNNEQFF.

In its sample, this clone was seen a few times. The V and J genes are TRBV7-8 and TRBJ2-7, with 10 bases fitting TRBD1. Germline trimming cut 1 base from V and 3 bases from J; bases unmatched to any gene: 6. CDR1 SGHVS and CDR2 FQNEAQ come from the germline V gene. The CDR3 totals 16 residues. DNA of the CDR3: TGTGCCAGCAGCTTAGTTCTAGGACAGGGGGTCTACGAGCAGTACTTC. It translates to CASSLVLGQGVYEQYF.

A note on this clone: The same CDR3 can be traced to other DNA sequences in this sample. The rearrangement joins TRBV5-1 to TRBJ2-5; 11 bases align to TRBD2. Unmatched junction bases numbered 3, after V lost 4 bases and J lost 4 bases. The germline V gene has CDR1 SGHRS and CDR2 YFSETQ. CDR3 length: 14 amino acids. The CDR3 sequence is CASSPGTSGETQYF. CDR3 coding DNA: TGCGCCAGCAGCCCAGGGACTAGCGGAGAGACCCAGTACTTC.

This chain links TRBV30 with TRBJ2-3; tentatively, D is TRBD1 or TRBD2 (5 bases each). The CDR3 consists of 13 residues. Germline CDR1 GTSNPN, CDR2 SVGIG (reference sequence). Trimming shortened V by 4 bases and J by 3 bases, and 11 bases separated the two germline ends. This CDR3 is CAWKRGGTDTQYF. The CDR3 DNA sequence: TGTGCCTGGAAGAGGGGCGGGACAGATACGCAGTATTTT.

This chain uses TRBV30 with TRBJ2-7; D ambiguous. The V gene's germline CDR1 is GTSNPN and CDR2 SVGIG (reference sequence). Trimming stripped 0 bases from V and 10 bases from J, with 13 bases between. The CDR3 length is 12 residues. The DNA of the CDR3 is TGTGCCTGGAGTGTAACAGCCAGTCAACAGTACTTC. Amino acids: CAWSVTASQQYF.

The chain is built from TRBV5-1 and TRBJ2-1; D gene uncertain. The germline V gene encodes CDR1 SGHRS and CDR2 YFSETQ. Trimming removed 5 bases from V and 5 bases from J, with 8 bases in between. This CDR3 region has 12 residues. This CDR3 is CASRPANNEQFF. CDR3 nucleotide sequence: TGCGCCAGCAGACCCGCGAACAATGAGCAGTTCTTC.

The CDR3 protein is CASSFTGTVRYEQYF. In nucleotides, the CDR3 is TGTGCCAGCAGCTTTACCGGAACCGTACGCTACGAGCAGTACTTC. The rearrangement uses TRBV5-4 and TRBJ2-7, with no clear D. CDR1 and CDR2 from the germline V gene are SGHNT and YYREEE (reference sequence). The CDR3 extends over 15 amino acids. The ends were cut back, 2 bases at V and 3 bases at J, with 15 bases in the middle.

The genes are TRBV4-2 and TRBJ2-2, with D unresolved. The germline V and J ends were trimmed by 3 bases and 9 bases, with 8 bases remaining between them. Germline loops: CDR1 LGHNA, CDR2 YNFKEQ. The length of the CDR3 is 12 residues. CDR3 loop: CASSQGWRELFF. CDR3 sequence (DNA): TGTGCCAGCAGCCAGGGGTGGAGGGAGCTGTTTTTT.

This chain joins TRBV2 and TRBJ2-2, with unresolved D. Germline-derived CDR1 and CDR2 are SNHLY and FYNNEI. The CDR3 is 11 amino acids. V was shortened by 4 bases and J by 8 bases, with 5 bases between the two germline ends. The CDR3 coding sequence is TGTGCCAGCAGTGGTTTTGGGGAGCTGTTTTTT. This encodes CASSGFGELFF.

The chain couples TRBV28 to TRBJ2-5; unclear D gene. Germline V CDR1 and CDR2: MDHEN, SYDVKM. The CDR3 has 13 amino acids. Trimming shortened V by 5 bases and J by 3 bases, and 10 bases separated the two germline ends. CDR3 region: CASSPPVEETQYF. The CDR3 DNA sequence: TGTGCCAGCAGTCCCCCTGTGGAAGAGACCCAGTACTTC.